The 24 T cell receptor beta chains given below trace back to one sample, sequenced in a study of shared clonotypes between healthy human individuals. The data were produced by immunoSEQ multiplex PCR, yet TCRdb's version contains in-frame clones alone and is incomplete. The repertoire includes about 460,000 clones, roughly three quarters of them detected once, and about 11% sits in the top ten. The sample comprised PBMCs. These receptors were collected from a middle-aged woman in good health. Some clones in this sample may be carry-over from other donors' samples.

The J gene is TRBJ2-3, the V gene TRBV27; D tentatively fits TRBD1 or TRBD2 (6 bases each). Germline lookup yields CDR1 MNHEY and CDR2 SMNVEV (reference sequence). The V and J ends lost 6 bases and 9 bases respectively, with 13 bases between them. This CDR3 region has 12 residues. Here the CDR3 reads CASSYEGGTQYF. CDR3 coding DNA: TGTGCCAGCAGCTATGAGGGGGGAACGCAGTATTTT.

This clone was observed once. The chain links TRBV9 to TRBJ1-4; 8 bases agree with TRBD1. The J segment lost 5 bases and the V segment lost 4 bases, leaving 7 bases of the junction unmatched. The CDR3 length is 15 residues. Germline V gene data show CDR1 as SGDLS and CDR2 as YYNGEE. CDR3 bases: TGTGCCAGCAGCTCAGGACAGGGCAACAATGAAAAACTGTTTTTT. As protein: CASSSGQGNNEKLFF. Full variable domain (rest looked up from reference TRBV9 and TRBJ1-4): DSGVTQTPKHLITATGQRVTLRCSPRSGDLSVYWYQQSLDQGLQFLIQYYNGEERAKGNILERFSAQQFPDLHSELNLSSLELGDSALYFCASSSGQGNNEKLFFGSGTQLSVL.

The CDR3 DNA sequence: TGTGCCAGCAGCTTAGCGCGCCTAGCAGAGACCCAGTACTTC. This encodes CASSLARLAETQYF. This chain connects TRBV7-2 to TRBJ2-5, with D possibly being TRBD2 (5 bases). The germline V gene encodes CDR1 SGHTA and CDR2 FQGNSA. The CDR3 totals 14 residues. Trimming removed 0 bases at V and 4 bases at J, with 9 bases between.

The genes are TRBV7-3 and TRBJ1-1; D is uncertain. V was clipped by 5 bases and J by 0 bases, with 7 bases between them. CDR3 size: 13 residues. The germline CDR1 and CDR2 sequences are SGHTA and FQGTGA. The CDR3 is CASSLHMNTEAFF. CDR3 in DNA: TGTGCCAGCAGCCTACACATGAACACTGAAGCTTTCTTT. The variable domain in full, completed from reference TRBV7-3 and TRBJ1-1, reads GAGVSQTPSNKVTEKGKYVELRCDPISGHTALYWYRQSLGQGPEFLIYFQGTGAADDSGLPNDRFFAVRPEGSVSTLKIQRTERGDSAVYLCASSLHMNTEAFFGQGTRLTVV.

The chain combines TRBV4-3 with TRBJ2-3; 10 bases are a match to TRBD1. With V trimmed by 1 base and J by 5 bases, 6 bases remained unmatched. Germline V gives CDR1 LGHNA, CDR2 YSLEER. There are 16 residues in the CDR3. CDR3 bases: TGCGCCAGCAGCCAAGGTTCGACAGGGGGCGAAGATACGCAGTATTTT. This codes for CASSQGSTGGEDTQYF.

Details on this clone: A far larger clone is only one base removed, so a read error is likely. The J gene is TRBJ2-7, the V gene TRBV27; D may be TRBD1 (6 bases). The CDR3 extends over 14 amino acids. V was pared by 7 bases and J by 4 bases, with 17 bases between. The germline CDR1 and CDR2 sequences are MNHEY and SMNVEV (reference sequence). The CDR3 DNA reads TGTGCCAGCAATTTCCAGGACAGACTATACGAGCAGTACTTC. The encoded protein is CASNFQDRLYEQYF.

Written as DNA, the CDR3 is TGTGCCAGCGCTAACCGGGGGACTAGCGGGAGAAGTGAGCAGTTCTTC. Its translation: CASANRGTSGRSEQFF. The gene calls are TRBV28 and TRBJ2-1, with 14 bases fitting TRBD2. Germline CDR1 reads MDHEN; CDR2 reads SYDVKM. The trim removed 8 bases at V and 9 bases at J, leaving 12 bases unmatched. The CDR3 consists of 16 residues.

The chain carries TRBV7-3 and TRBJ2-3, with D perhaps matching TRBD1 or TRBD2 (7 bases each). V shed 5 bases and J shed 4 bases, with 13 bases lying between them. Germline loops: CDR1 SGHTA, CDR2 FQGTGA. There are 14 residues in the CDR3. CDR3 coding DNA: TGTGCCAGCAGCCGGGGGGACAGCGCAGATACGCAGTATTTT. The encoded protein is CASSRGDSADTQYF.

J is TRBJ1-1 and V is TRBV28; D gene uncertain. The V end was cut by 10 bases, the J end by 1 base, with 10 bases between. There are 12 residues in the CDR3. Germline V gene lookup returns CDR1 MDHEN and CDR2 SYDVKM. CDR3 sequence reads: CATLLPNTEAFF. CDR3 DNA: TGTGCCACCCTCCTCCCGAACACTGAAGCTTTCTTT.

Only one count was recorded for this clone. The rearrangement uses TRBV5-1 and TRBJ2-3, with 7 bases lining up with TRBD2. This CDR3 is built from 16 residues. Per the germline V gene, CDR1 is SGHRS and CDR2 is YFSETQ. Trimming took 4 bases from V and 4 from J; bases not matched to a gene: 12. CDR3 in amino acids: CASSKTQEGRADTQYF. The CDR3 DNA is TGCGCCAGCAGCAAAACACAGGAAGGGAGGGCAGATACGCAGTATTTT.

The V gene is TRBV21-1, the J gene TRBJ2-7. TRBV21-1 is a known pseudogene. The CDR3 is 16 amino acids. For the CDR3, the DNA is TGTGCCAGCAGCAAAGGCGAGGGTAGGGGAACCTACGAGCAGTACTTC. This encodes CASSKGEGRGTYEQYF.

This clone was observed a few times. The rearrangement links TRBV5-1 to TRBJ2-7; TRBD1 agrees at 8 bases. Trimming cost V 4 bases and J 5 bases; bases outside gene matches: 11. CDR1 SGHRS and CDR2 YFSETQ come from the germline V gene. The length of the CDR3 is 15 residues. CDR3 amino acids: CASSPRSTGENEQYF. In DNA form, the CDR3 reads TGCGCCAGCAGCCCCCGATCGACAGGGGAAAACGAGCAGTACTTC.

Concerning this clone: The same CDR3 is also encoded by other DNA sequences in this sample. Written as DNA, the CDR3 is TGTGCCAGCTCACCACCCGGTAGCGGGGAGCTGTTTTTT. Translating it yields CASSPPGSGELFF. The rearrangement uses TRBV18 and TRBJ2-2, with unresolved D. The V end was cut by 0 bases, the J end by 7 bases, with 6 bases between. The germline V gene has CDR1 KGHSH and CDR2 LQKENI. The CDR3 has 13 residues.

This sequence joins TRBV4-1 and TRBJ2-5; 14 positions agree with TRBD2. The CDR3 consists of 18 residues. Looked up from germline, CDR1 is MGHRA and CDR2 is YSYEKL. Trimming removed 0 bases from V and 5 bases from J; junction bases left unmatched: 8. CDR3 loop: CASSQEGTSGSGGETQYF. Here the CDR3 DNA reads TGCGCCAGCAGCCAAGAGGGGACTAGCGGGAGTGGCGGCGAGACCCAGTACTTC.

This sequence joins TRBV27 and TRBJ2-2; maybe TRBD1 (6 bases). Trimming left V 3 bases short and J 1 base short, with 6 bases between. Germline V gene lookup returns CDR1 MNHEY and CDR2 SMNVEV (reference sequence). The CDR3 consists of 14 residues. CDR3 sequence: CASSFRGNTGELFF. The CDR3 DNA follows: TGTGCCAGCAGTTTCAGGGGGAACACCGGGGAGCTGTTTTTT.

V and J are TRBV6-1 and TRBJ1-5; D gene uncertain. The germline V gene has CDR1 MNHNS and CDR2 SASEGT. Trimming left V 1 base short and J 0 bases short, with 10 bases between. The CDR3 runs 16 residues. The CDR3 DNA sequence: TGTGCCAGCAGTGAAGTCGGCATCTATAGCAATCAGCCCCAGCATTTT. Translated: CASSEVGIYSNQPQHF.

On this clone: This may stem from a read error, because a much larger clone lies one nucleotide away. The J gene is TRBJ2-6, the V gene TRBV5-4; D unresolved. V lost 0 bases and J 1 base, leaving 5 bases between the germline ends. From germline, CDR1 is SGHNT and CDR2 YYREEE (reference sequence). The CDR3 runs to 15 residues. CDR3 DNA sequence: TGTGCCAGCAGCTTGGACAGATCTGGGGCCAACGTCCTGACTTTC. Translating gives CASSLDRSGANVLTF.

The CDR3 DNA is TGTGCCAGCAGCCCGCGGGACAGTACGTATGGCTACACCTTC. Protein sequence: CASSPRDSTYGYTF. The chain links TRBV7-8 to TRBJ1-2; the match to TRBD1 covers 7 bases. Germline trimming cut 5 bases from V and 5 bases from J; bases unmatched to any gene: 8. Looked up from germline, CDR1 is SGHVS and CDR2 is FQNEAQ. The length of the CDR3 is 14 residues.

The V gene is TRBV28, the J gene TRBJ1-2, with 10 bases aligning to TRBD1. Looked up from germline, CDR1 is MDHEN and CDR2 is SYDVKM. The ends lost 5 bases at V and 7 bases at J; junction bases unmatched: 10. The CDR3 length is 15 residues. CDR3 residues: CASSLVVDRGFGYTF. The CDR3 region has the DNA TGTGCCAGCAGTCTAGTAGTGGACAGGGGGTTTGGCTACACCTTC.

The genes are TRBV6-6 and TRBJ1-5, with D unresolved. The V gene lost 0 bases and the J gene lost 0 bases, with 3 bases spanning the gap. This CDR3 is 14 amino acids long. Per the germline V gene, CDR1 is MNHNY and CDR2 is SVGAGI (reference sequence). For the CDR3, the DNA is TGTGCCAGCAGTTACTCGAATAGCAATCAGCCCCAGCATTTT. It yields the protein CASSYSNSNQPQHF.

This clone was observed once. CDR3 sequence: CASSFNGQGGGYTF. CDR3 DNA: TGTGCCAGCAGTTTTAATGGACAGGGGGGCGGCTACACCTTC. This rearrangement joins TRBV27 to TRBJ1-2, with 10 bases fitting TRBD1. V shed 3 bases and J 8 bases; nucleotides not matched to a gene: 6. Germline V lookup: CDR1 MNHEY, CDR2 SMNVEV (reference sequence). The CDR3 has 14 residues.

This clone has just a few counts. CDR3 coding DNA: TGTGCCTGGAGCGCCGACAGGGCCTCTGGAAACACCATATATTTT. It is translated as CAWSADRASGNTIYF. The rearrangement links TRBV30 to TRBJ1-3; 7 nucleotides align to TRBD1. Germline lookup yields CDR1 GTSNPN and CDR2 SVGIG (reference sequence). CDR3 size: 15 residues. J was trimmed by 0 bases and V by 3 bases; bases with no gene match: 5.

The chain combines TRBV7-2 with TRBJ2-1, with 7 bases aligning to TRBD2. Germline V gives CDR1 SGHTA, CDR2 FQGNSA. V was pared by 1 base and J by 4 bases, with 4 bases of the junction left unmatched. The CDR3 loop spans 15 amino acids. The CDR3 DNA sequence: TGTGCCAGCAGCTTAGGTCCTAGCGGTTACAATGAGCAGTTCTTC. Encoded protein: CASSLGPSGYNEQFF.

V usage is TRBV7-6 and J usage is TRBJ2-7, with D possibly matching TRBD1 (5 bases). Germline CDR1 reads SGHVS; CDR2 reads FNYEAQ. The V gene lost 5 bases and the J gene lost 2 bases, with 10 bases spanning the gap. This CDR3 has 13 residues. The CDR3 here is CASSRQFTYEQYF. The CDR3 DNA is TGTGCCAGCAGCCGACAGTTCACCTACGAGCAGTACTTC.